This entry lists 12 T cell receptor beta chains sequenced from one sample in a study of blood T cell repertoires in COVID-19. Sequencing was performed with immunoSEQ multiplex PCR; in TCRdb, only in-frame clones are kept and a portion is missing. Of more than 300,000 clones in the sample, 90% were seen once. The sequencing sample was made of PBMCs or T cells enriched from blood (not recorded which). The source is a woman between 25 and 40 years old who had been exposed to COVID-19.

V usage is TRBV19 and J usage is TRBJ2-7; D is unresolved. Trimming stripped 4 bases from V and 2 bases from J, with 6 bases between. From germline, CDR1 is LNHDA and CDR2 SQIVND (reference sequence). CDR3 length: 12 amino acids. CDR3 amino acids: CASSTRTYEQYF. The DNA of the CDR3 is TGTGCCAGTAGTACCAGAACCTACGAGCAGTACTTC. The full variable domain, rest sourced from reference TRBV19 and TRBJ2-7, is DGGITQSPKYLFRKEGQNVTLSCEQNLNHDAMYWYRQDPGQGLRLIYYSQIVNDFQKGDIAEGYSVSREKKESFPLTVTSAQKNPTAFYLCASSTRTYEQYFGPGTRLTVT.

This rearrangement joins TRBV11-2 to TRBJ1-4; D uncertain. V was trimmed by 7 bases and J by 3 bases, leaving 15 bases between them. The CDR3 extends over 15 amino acids. Germline loops: CDR1 SGHAT, CDR2 FQNNGV. The CDR3 nucleotides read TGTGCCAGCACCCTTATGACACACCCTAATGAAAAACTGTTTTTT. Its translation: CASTLMTHPNEKLFF.

The V and J genes are TRBV2 and TRBJ1-1; unclear D gene. The CDR3 covers 13 residues. Per germline, CDR1 SNHLY and CDR2 FYNNEI. With 8 bases removed from V and 0 bases from J, the gap between germline ends came to 10 bases. CDR3 sequence: CASATDMNTEAFF. CDR3 nucleotide sequence: TGTGCCAGCGCTACAGATATGAACACTGAAGCTTTCTTT.

The chain employs TRBV6-5 and TRBJ2-1; no firm D call. V lost 10 bases, J lost 10 bases, and 14 bases lay in between. CDR1 and CDR2 (germline): MNHEY, SVGAGI. The CDR3 totals 11 residues. The CDR3 DNA reads TGTGCCACCAGAAAAACTGTGGAGCAGTTCTTC. This codes for CATRKTVEQFF.

The CDR3, as DNA: TGTGCCAGCAGTGAACGGACAGGGCACGATGGCTACACCTTC. The encoded protein is CASSERTGHDGYTF. The chain joins TRBV6-1 to TRBJ1-2; 8 positions match TRBD1. The germline V gene has CDR1 MNHNS and CDR2 SASEGT. V was clipped by 2 bases and J by 6 bases; unmatched bases: 5. The CDR3 covers 14 residues.

This CDR3 is CASSSGQRSYGYTF. CDR3 DNA sequence: TGTGCCAGCAGTTCGGGACAGCGGAGCTATGGCTACACCTTC. V is TRBV6-5 and J is TRBJ1-2; 7 nucleotides line up with TRBD1. With 4 bases clipped from V and 4 bases from J, the junction kept 6 bases outside the gene matches. Germline assignment: CDR1 MNHEY and CDR2 SVGAGI. The CDR3 has 14 amino acids.

This clone was seen once. This sequence joins TRBV5-5 and TRBJ1-1; 7 bases are shared with TRBD1. CDR3 length equals 15 residues. The V gene end was trimmed by 4 bases and the J gene end by 2 bases; junction bases not matched to a gene: 8. Germline V gene data show CDR1 as SGHKS and CDR2 as YYEKEE (reference sequence). The CDR3 sequence is CASSPGQLKNTEAFF. The CDR3 coding sequence is TGTGCCAGCAGCCCGGGACAGCTAAAAAACACTGAAGCTTTCTTT. Using reference TRBV5-5 and TRBJ1-1 for the parts outside the CDR3, the full variable domain is DAGVTQSPTHLIKTRGQQVTLRCSPISGHKSVSWYQQVLGQGPQFIFQYYEKEERGRGNFPDRFSARQFPNYSSELNVNALLLGDSALYLCASSPGQLKNTEAFFGQGTRLTVV.

J is TRBJ1-5 and V is TRBV7-2; 7 bases are a match to TRBD1. The CDR3 covers 15 residues. Per the germline V gene, CDR1 is SGHTA and CDR2 is FQGNSA. Trimming removed 5 bases from V and 5 bases from J; junction bases left unmatched: 9. CDR3 nucleotides: TGTGCCAGCAGCATCCGACAGGGTAAGGATCAGCCCCAGCATTTT. Its protein is CASSIRQGKDQPQHF.

This clone was counted between two and nine times. The chain employs TRBV19 and TRBJ1-2; TRBD1 matches at 7 bases. Germline CDR1 LNHDA, CDR2 SQIVND (reference sequence). Trimming removed 8 bases from V and 4 bases from J; junction bases left unmatched: 10. The CDR3 contains 14 residues. This CDR3 reads CASRPWQGGYGYTF. In nucleotides, the CDR3 is TGTGCCAGTCGCCCATGGCAGGGGGGCTATGGCTACACCTTC.

The chain has TRBV2 and TRBJ1-2; 8 nucleotides agree with TRBD1. CDR3 length: 13 amino acids. The J segment lost 5 bases and the V segment lost 5 bases, leaving 4 bases of the junction unmatched. Germline loops: CDR1 SNHLY, CDR2 FYNNEI. CDR3 in amino acids: CASSPGTGYGYTF. For the CDR3, the DNA is TGTGCCAGCAGTCCCGGGACAGGTTATGGCTACACCTTC.

The V and J genes are TRBV7-9 and TRBJ2-3, with D perhaps TRBD1 (5 bases). V was shortened by 3 bases and J by 4 bases, with 14 bases between the two germline ends. Germline assignment: CDR1 SEHNR and CDR2 FQNEAQ (reference sequence). CDR3 size: 15 residues. The DNA of the CDR3 is TGTGCCAGCAGCTTCGACAGATCTTGGCCAGATACGCAGTATTTT. Protein: CASSFDRSWPDTQYF.

In this sample, this clone turned up once. The chain is built from TRBV5-6 and TRBJ2-6; D might be TRBD1 (6 bases). Per germline, CDR1 SGHDT and CDR2 YYEEEE. The V end lost 7 bases, the J end lost 0 bases, and 14 bases lay between the germline ends. The length of the CDR3 is 16 residues. The CDR3, as DNA: TGTGCCAGCTTTCGACAGGCCTACTCTGGGGCCAACGTCCTGACTTTC. This gives the protein CASFRQAYSGANVLTF.